This T cell receptor (beta chain) emerged from a study of early T cells in non-severe SARS-CoV-2 infection (dated by TCRdb to about 2021). About the investigation overall: Because TCR sequencing relied on bulk RNA taken from unsorted whole blood, pairing of alpha and beta chains was not possible. The paper as a whole reports these results and caveats: Matching against VDJdb was skewed toward anti-spike CD8 responses, likely underestimated virus-specific expansions, and missed private and CD4 specificities.

Remarks on this clonotype: The target of this receptor is not known. No clone much larger than this one lies a single base away; base qualities are absent.

The library was obtained by 5' RACE. TCRdb lists the instrument as NextSeq 500. To correct for sequencing error and PCR bias, the TCR library protocol tagged individual cDNA molecules with unique molecular identifiers. Both TCR alpha and beta chains were sequenced, and tight co-correlation was observed between alpha and beta sequence abundances in each sample. The paper's processing steps were these. Decombinator V4 was used to perform V gene, J gene and CDR3 annotation of TCR sequences. Expanded TCRs were defined as changing significantly between any two time points under a Poisson model with p below 0.0001. Abundances of TCRs were expressed as counts per million after normalisation to the total number of TCRs sequenced in each sample. TRAV1-2 paired with TRAJ12, TRAJ20 or TRAJ33 defined MAIT TCRs, while TRAV10 paired with TRAJ18 defined iNKT TCRs. VDJdb, accessed 1 November 2021, was searched for CMV, EBV and SARS-CoV-2 annotated TCRs, excluding TCRs annotated for multiple antigens. The public reads were reprocessed in TCRdb via fastp at Q25 and MiXCR, keeping in-frame beta chains. CDR3 protein duplicates are merged, each entry listing the most common genes and DNA. V and J calls and clone size were set by TCRdb, not the authors. This sample gives about 70,000 distinct CDR3 sequences in total; 11% of them show up just once. Approximately 4.8% of the sample belongs to the ten largest clones.

Set within a cohort of healthcare workers in London, UK, this nested case-control study involved weekly PCR testing of nasopharyngeal swabs along with blood sampling. Healthcare workers were enrolled in the week of the UK lockdown, from 23 to 31 March 2020, and were followed every week for up to roughly 15 weeks. The germline V gene (reference sequence) supplies CDR1 DFQATT and CDR2 SNEGSKA. The CDR3 holds 14 amino acids from the cysteine to the phenylalanine. The entry retains the CDR3 DNA only, 42 bases that are in frame from base 1. At the junction V is shortened by 0 bases and J by 6 bases; bases outside the gene matches: 7.

This clonotype was sampled from an adult who was a healthcare worker with PCR-confirmed SARS-CoV-2 infection or an uninfected control (not recorded which). The chain is made from TRBV20-1 and TRBJ1-1; TRBD1 agrees with 7 junctional bases. The material sequenced was whole blood. The CDR3 in this case is CSARDGQGGAEAFF. The sequence in DNA is TGCAGTGCTAGAGATGGTCAGGGGGGCGCTGAAGCTTTCTTT.